This T cell receptor (beta chain) was sequenced in a study of brain T cells in children with intractable seizures. Sequencing was performed with immunoSEQ multiplex PCR; in TCRdb, only in-frame clones are kept and a portion is missing. The repertoire has about 110,000 clones, 94% of them found once; the top ten carry around 4%. V dropped 4 bases and J dropped 9; count of bases not matched to a gene: 4. This CDR3 spans 12 amino acids. In germline, CDR1 is MNHNY, CDR2 SVGAGI (reference sequence). V usage is TRBV6-6 and J usage is TRBJ2-7, with 9 bases identical to TRBD1. Sequences were derived from peripheral blood, sampled at surgery. The source is a boy younger than two with hemimegalencephaly and intractable seizures. CDR3 loop: CASSLGQGRQYF. The CDR3 coding sequence is TGTGCCAGCAGTTTGGGACAGGGTCGGCAGTACTTC.